The 20 T cell receptor beta chains reported below all come from one sample, sequenced in a study of T-cell memory formation after mild COVID-19. TCRdb reprocessed the 5' RACE reads via MiXCR and lists one record per CDR3 protein. The sample has about 400,000 distinct CDR3 sequences, about 17% seen once. Sequencing used PBMCs or a T cell subset sorted from them (not recorded which). These receptors were collected from a young man who had mild COVID-19 (a few samples of this study predate the infection). Cell type and time point are not known.

This clonotype has only a few counts. This rearrangement joins TRBV7-2 to TRBJ1-5; D call uncertain. The CDR3 runs 15 residues. V was clipped by 1 base and J by 4 bases, with 11 bases between them. Germline V gene data show CDR1 as SGHTA and CDR2 as FQGNSA. This CDR3 is CASSLDKGTNQPQHF. The CDR3 region has the DNA TGTGCCAGCAGCTTAGATAAGGGAACGAATCAGCCCCAGCATTTT.

This clonotype was observed a handful of times. The V and J genes are TRBV27 and TRBJ2-2; 7 bases are a match to TRBD1. The CDR3 has 14 residues. Germline V gene data show CDR1 as MNHEY and CDR2 as SMNVEV (reference sequence). V shed 1 base, J shed 4 bases, and the junction held 0 bases outside the gene matches. CDR3 DNA: TGTGCCAGCAGTTTATACAGGGGCACCGGGGAGCTGTTTTTT. This gives the protein CASSLYRGTGELFF.

The chain links TRBV29-1 to TRBJ1-1; D remains unclear. Germline-derived CDR1 and CDR2 are SQVTM and ANQGSEA. V lost 7 bases, J lost 1 base, and 13 bases lay in between. This CDR3 has 13 amino acids. The CDR3: CSALVGTNTEAFF. The CDR3 nucleotides are TGCAGCGCCCTCGTAGGAACGAACACTGAAGCTTTCTTT.

V usage is TRBV12-3 or TRBV12-4 and J usage is TRBJ2-1; perhaps TRBD2 as D (7 bases). The CDR3 loop spans 16 amino acids. With 6 bases removed from V and 0 bases from J, the gap between germline ends came to 15 bases. The DNA of the CDR3 is TGTGCCAGCAGCTCCGGGGGGCTGAGCTCCTACAATGAGCAGTTCTTC. Translated, it gives CASSSGGLSSYNEQFF.

This clonotype was counted between two and nine times. The chain joins TRBV5-1 to TRBJ2-3; tentatively, D is TRBD1 (5 bases). CDR1 is SGHRS, CDR2 YFSETQ, per germline. There are 14 residues in the CDR3. Trimming took 0 bases from V and 4 from J, leaving 9 bases between them. CDR3 nucleotide sequence: TGCGCCAGCAGCTTGGTAGGGGTGGCAGATACGCAGTATTTT. Protein product: CASSLVGVADTQYF.

The chain joins TRBV29-1 to TRBJ1-1, with unresolved D. Germline V lookup: CDR1 SQVTM, CDR2 ANQGSEA. The CDR3 extends over 13 amino acids. V gave up 5 bases and J gave up 0 bases, with 10 bases separating them. The CDR3 is CSVSEGMNTEAFF. In nucleotides, the CDR3 is TGCAGCGTTTCAGAGGGCATGAACACTGAAGCTTTCTTT.

The chain links TRBV10-3 to TRBJ2-7; D tentatively reads TRBD1 or TRBD2 (5 bases each). The CDR3 sequence is 12 residues long. CDR1 ENHRY and CDR2 SYGVKD come from the germline V gene. Between the trimmed V and J ends, which lost 10 bases and 6 bases, there was a span of 16 bases. The CDR3 coding sequence is TGTGCCACCCGGACCGGGACGGGCGAGCAGTACGTC. Translation gives CATRTGTGEQYV.

This clonotype occurred a few times. This chain joins TRBV4-2 and TRBJ2-5; tentatively, D is TRBD1 or TRBD2 (5 bases each). Deletions cut 1 base from V and 3 bases from J, with 12 bases between. CDR1 LGHNA and CDR2 YNFKEQ come from the germline V gene. This CDR3 region has 15 residues. CDR3 amino acids: CASSQGGAEEETQYF. CDR3 nucleotide sequence: TGTGCCAGCAGCCAAGGAGGGGCCGAGGAAGAGACCCAGTACTTC.

J is TRBJ2-1 and V is TRBV20-1; possibly TRBD2 for D (7 bases). The germline V gene encodes CDR1 DFQATT and CDR2 SNEGSKA (reference sequence). CDR3 length: 15 residues. Trimming stripped 5 bases from V and 0 bases from J, with 14 bases between. This CDR3 is CSALRGAISYNEQFF. In DNA form, the CDR3 reads TGCAGTGCTCTCCGGGGGGCTATCTCCTACAATGAGCAGTTCTTC.

The chain is built from TRBV7-2 and TRBJ2-5; 7 positions agree with TRBD1. The germline gives CDR1 SGHTA, CDR2 FQGNSA. This CDR3 has 15 amino acids. The trim removed 5 bases at V and 5 bases at J, leaving 11 bases unmatched. CDR3 bases: TGTGCCAGCAGCCATCAATCGGTCAGGGGGGAGACCCAGTACTTC. Its translation is CASSHQSVRGETQYF.

The V and J genes are TRBV6-2 or TRBV6-3 and TRBJ2-5; 8 bases match TRBD1. Germline trimming cut 6 bases from V and 5 bases from J; bases unmatched to any gene: 5. The CDR3 runs 13 residues. In germline, CDR1 is MNHEY, CDR2 SVGEGT. CDR3 in amino acids: CASRRTGMETQYF. Written as DNA, the CDR3 is TGTGCCAGCAGGCGGACAGGGATGGAGACCCAGTACTTC.

The rearrangement joins TRBV20-1 to TRBJ2-1; 7 nucleotides align to TRBD1. With 3 bases clipped from V and 0 bases from J, the junction kept 2 bases outside the gene matches. CDR1 is DFQATT and CDR2 is SNEGSKA in the germline V gene (reference sequence). The length of the CDR3 is 14 residues. The CDR3 reads CSASRGSSYNEQFF. CDR3 bases: TGCAGTGCTAGCAGGGGGAGCTCCTACAATGAGCAGTTCTTC.

This clonotype was seen a few times. DNA for the CDR3: TGTGCCAGCAGGGCCGCCGCAGATACGCAGTATTTT. It yields the protein CASRAAADTQYF. The gene calls are TRBV6-2 or TRBV6-3 and TRBJ2-3; no clear D. The CDR3 runs 12 residues. Trimming removed 6 bases at V and 4 bases at J, with 8 bases between. Germline loops: CDR1 MNHEY, CDR2 SVGEGT.

Only a few counts were recorded for this clonotype. The chain joins TRBV5-1 to TRBJ2-5; TRBD2 agrees at 8 bases. Germline V gene sequence: CDR1 SGHRS, CDR2 YFSETQ. This CDR3 is 16 amino acids long. V lost 3 bases to trimming and J lost 4 bases; unmatched junction nucleotides: 11. CDR3 loop: CASSSYQNSGGETQYF. The CDR3 nucleotides are TGCGCCAGCAGCTCCTACCAAAACAGCGGGGGAGAGACCCAGTACTTC.

This clonotype was detected a few times. This chain's CDR3 is CASSLDVTSSHEQYV. The CDR3 bases are TGCGCCAGCAGCTTGGATGTGACTAGTTCGCACGAGCAGTACGTC. The chain has TRBV5-1 and TRBJ2-7; a possible D gene is TRBD2 (6 bases). Trimming removed 0 bases at V and 5 bases at J, with 15 bases between. CDR1 and CDR2 from the germline V gene are SGHRS and YFSETQ. The CDR3 loop spans 15 amino acids.

This clonotype was seen repeatedly, ten times or more. J is TRBJ1-2 and V is TRBV6-2 or TRBV6-3; D is uncertain. This CDR3 has 13 residues. Germline values: CDR1 MNHEY, CDR2 SVGEGT. Trimming cost V 8 bases and J 2 bases, with 12 bases left between them. The CDR3 spells CASSTTENYGYTF. The CDR3 region has the DNA TGTGCCAGCTCAACGACCGAGAACTATGGCTACACCTTC.

The chain couples TRBV5-1 to TRBJ2-7, with D perhaps TRBD2 (5 bases). Germline V gene data show CDR1 as SGHRS and CDR2 as YFSETQ. The CDR3 loop spans 16 amino acids. Trimming left V 0 bases short and J 2 bases short, with 15 bases between. CDR3 loop: CASSLGVGIATYEQYF. CDR3 DNA: TGCGCCAGCAGCTTGGGAGTCGGGATTGCTACCTACGAGCAGTACTTC.

In its sample, this clonotype was seen a few times. The rearrangement uses TRBV3-1 and TRBJ1-1; D uncertain. Trimming took off 1 base at V and 6 bases at J, with 9 bases between the two ends. Germline loops: CDR1 LGHDT, CDR2 YNNKEL (reference sequence). The CDR3 sequence is 13 residues long. The CDR3 DNA reads TGTGCCAGCAGCCAAGGTCCCGTGGCTGAAGCTTTCTTT. Its translation: CASSQGPVAEAFF.

This clonotype was found a few times. The chain employs TRBV19 and TRBJ1-5; D unresolved. Germline-derived CDR1 and CDR2 are LNHDA and SQIVND (reference sequence). Trimming left V 2 bases short and J 9 bases short, with 20 bases between. The CDR3 has 16 residues. CDR3 sequence reads: CASSINRSGFSPPQHF. The CDR3 DNA follows: TGTGCCAGTAGTATAAATCGGTCTGGATTTTCTCCGCCCCAGCATTTT.

The chain is built from TRBV7-3 and TRBJ1-6; TRBD1 matches at 7 bases. Germline trimming cut 2 bases from V and 7 bases from J; bases unmatched to any gene: 8. Germline V gene data show CDR1 as SGHTA and CDR2 as FQGTGA. The CDR3 is made up of 16 amino acids. The CDR3 DNA reads TGTGCCAGCAGCTTAGGGGGGGGACAGACGAATTCACCCCTCCACTTT. Its protein is CASSLGGGQTNSPLHF.